Sequencing of this TCR beta chain was carried out in a study of cytomegalovirus exposure and HLA in healthy donors (dated by TCRdb to the late 2010s). With respect to the entire study: According to a later analysis, the 120 or so validation repertoires were produced on the same platform as the roughly 600 repertoires of the first cohort. In addition to the first cohort of about 650 subjects, a separate validation cohort of 100 to 150 different subjects was used. To predict cytomegalovirus infection status, the study brought together high-throughput TCR immunosequencing, statistical association of individual TCRs with disease status, and machine learning. The study aimed to test whether signatures of past pathogen exposure could be identified by cataloging public T cell receptors. The paper's findings and limits, for the study overall: A total of 150 to 200 TCR beta chains were listed by the study as associated with cytomegalovirus. Cytomegalovirus status was reported to be diagnosed by the classifier with high specificity and sensitivity in both the original and validation cohorts. A later analysis found that TCRs clustered in the first cohort also tended to co-occur in the 120 or so validation repertoires, with more than 90% of cluster scores above 0. Most TCR sequences were observed very rarely across donors, whereas some public TCRs were present in many individuals. A few of the identified cytomegalovirus-associated TCR beta chains were confirmed in vitro to be specific for cytomegalovirus antigens. The validation cohort had no HLA typing available for a later analysis, so co-occurrence within that cohort was assessed over all 130 or so repertoires. According to the authors, the approach could potentially be generalized to other disease states and immunological phenotypes.

The donors belonged to the validation cohort of roughly 120 subjects, which was separate from the roughly 670-subject first cohort. Library creation used the immunoSEQ multiplex PCR assay. The authors' analysis ran thus. A statistical classification framework was built for diagnosing cytomegalovirus status from the catalog of TCR beta chain sequences. This immuneACCESS table, as held by TCRdb, lists in-frame sequences with V and J called but not all clones. Of the missing ones, under half trace to an unresolved V gene in checked studies; the others have no known cause. V, J and clone size derive from that table, while D and trimming were established from the DNA sequence. The sample table lists around 74,000 clones, about 85% of them with a count of one. About 3% of the sample lies in the top ten. For this clone: There is no known antigen for this receptor. Base-call qualities are not available, and no considerably larger clone is one nucleotide away.

The CDR3 starts with the cysteine, ends with the phenylalanine, and has 16 residues. Left in the record is the CDR3 DNA by itself, 48 bases read in frame from the first base. The germline V gene encodes CDR1 LNHNV and CDR2 YYDKDF (reference sequence). V loses 0 bases, J loses 4 bases, and the germline ends lie 15 bases apart. Recombination joined TRBV15 with TRBJ1-2; the best D guess is TRBD1, with 6 bases matching. The source is a young man in good health and CMV-seronegative. Specimen: PBMCs. The CDR3 region: CATSRDGTGRGYGYTF. The DNA sequence is as follows: TGTGCCACCAGCAGAGATGGTACAGGGCGAGGCTATGGCTACACCTTC.